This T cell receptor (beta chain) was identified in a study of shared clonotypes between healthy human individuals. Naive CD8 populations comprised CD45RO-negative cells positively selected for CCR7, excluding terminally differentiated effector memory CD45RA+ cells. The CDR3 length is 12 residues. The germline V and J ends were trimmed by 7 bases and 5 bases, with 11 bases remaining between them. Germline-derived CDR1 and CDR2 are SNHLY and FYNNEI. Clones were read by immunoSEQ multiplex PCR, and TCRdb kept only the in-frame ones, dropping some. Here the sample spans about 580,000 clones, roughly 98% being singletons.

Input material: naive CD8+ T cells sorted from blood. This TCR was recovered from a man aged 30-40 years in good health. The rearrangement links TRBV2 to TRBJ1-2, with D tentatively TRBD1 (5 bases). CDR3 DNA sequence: TGTGCCAGCAAGGGAGGGGTATATGGCTACACCTTC. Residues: CASKGGVYGYTF. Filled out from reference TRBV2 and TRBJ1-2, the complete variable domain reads EPEVTQTPSHQVTQMGQEVILRCVPISNHLYFYWYRQILGQKVEFLVSFYNNEISEKSEIFDDQFSVERPDGSNFTLKIRSTKLEDSAMYFCASKGGVYGYTFGSGTRLTVV.